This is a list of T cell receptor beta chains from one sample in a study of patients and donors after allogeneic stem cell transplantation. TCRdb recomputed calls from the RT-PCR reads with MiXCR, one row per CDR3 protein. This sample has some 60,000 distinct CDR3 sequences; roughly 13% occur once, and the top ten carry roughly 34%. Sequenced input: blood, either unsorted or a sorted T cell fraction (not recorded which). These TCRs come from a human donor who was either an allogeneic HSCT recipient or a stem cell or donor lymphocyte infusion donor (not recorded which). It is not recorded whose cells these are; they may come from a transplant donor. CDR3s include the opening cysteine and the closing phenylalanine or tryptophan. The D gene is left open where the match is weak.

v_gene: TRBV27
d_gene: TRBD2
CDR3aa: CASSGASGFTGELFF

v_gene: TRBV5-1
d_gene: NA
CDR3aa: CASSISGSLYNEQFF

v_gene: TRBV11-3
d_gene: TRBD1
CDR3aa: CASSFDRGPTDTQYF

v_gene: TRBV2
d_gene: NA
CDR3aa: CASTAKDRAYEQYF

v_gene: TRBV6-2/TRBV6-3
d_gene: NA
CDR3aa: CASSQTQGPSTEAFF

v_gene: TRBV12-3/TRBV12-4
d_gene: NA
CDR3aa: CASSFRTEQFF

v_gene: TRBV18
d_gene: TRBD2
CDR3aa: CASSPGAGGPYNEQFF

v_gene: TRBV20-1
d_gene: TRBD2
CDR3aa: CSASGLAARTDTQYF

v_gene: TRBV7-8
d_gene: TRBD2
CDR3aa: CASSLVNSGGYTDTQYF

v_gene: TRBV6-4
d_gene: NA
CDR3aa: CASSLNSDANTGELFF

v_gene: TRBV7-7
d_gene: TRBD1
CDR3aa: CASSLVQGAQDNEQFF

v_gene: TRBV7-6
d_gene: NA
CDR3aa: CASSLTTGNTEAFF

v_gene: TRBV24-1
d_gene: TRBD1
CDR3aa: CATRDRGTSDEQFF

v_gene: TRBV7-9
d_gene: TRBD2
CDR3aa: CASSLDLRLAENTGELFF

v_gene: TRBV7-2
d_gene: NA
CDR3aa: CASSRGVPDLDDF

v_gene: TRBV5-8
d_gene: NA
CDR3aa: CASSPANTGELFF

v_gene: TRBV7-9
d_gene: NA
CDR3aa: CASSLGIQPQHF

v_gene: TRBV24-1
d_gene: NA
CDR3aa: CATSVMGESSDTQYF

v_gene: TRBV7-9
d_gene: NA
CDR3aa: CASSLVAVPYEQYF

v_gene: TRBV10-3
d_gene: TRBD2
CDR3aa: CAISLGTSGGVRDTQYF

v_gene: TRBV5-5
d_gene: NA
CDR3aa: CASSARDREYSNQPQHF

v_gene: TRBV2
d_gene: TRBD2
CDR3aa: CASSQEASGRAGDTQYF

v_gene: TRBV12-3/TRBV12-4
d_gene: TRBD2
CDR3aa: CASRGRATGELFF

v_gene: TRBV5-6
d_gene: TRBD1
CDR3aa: CASSLGQGANTGELFF